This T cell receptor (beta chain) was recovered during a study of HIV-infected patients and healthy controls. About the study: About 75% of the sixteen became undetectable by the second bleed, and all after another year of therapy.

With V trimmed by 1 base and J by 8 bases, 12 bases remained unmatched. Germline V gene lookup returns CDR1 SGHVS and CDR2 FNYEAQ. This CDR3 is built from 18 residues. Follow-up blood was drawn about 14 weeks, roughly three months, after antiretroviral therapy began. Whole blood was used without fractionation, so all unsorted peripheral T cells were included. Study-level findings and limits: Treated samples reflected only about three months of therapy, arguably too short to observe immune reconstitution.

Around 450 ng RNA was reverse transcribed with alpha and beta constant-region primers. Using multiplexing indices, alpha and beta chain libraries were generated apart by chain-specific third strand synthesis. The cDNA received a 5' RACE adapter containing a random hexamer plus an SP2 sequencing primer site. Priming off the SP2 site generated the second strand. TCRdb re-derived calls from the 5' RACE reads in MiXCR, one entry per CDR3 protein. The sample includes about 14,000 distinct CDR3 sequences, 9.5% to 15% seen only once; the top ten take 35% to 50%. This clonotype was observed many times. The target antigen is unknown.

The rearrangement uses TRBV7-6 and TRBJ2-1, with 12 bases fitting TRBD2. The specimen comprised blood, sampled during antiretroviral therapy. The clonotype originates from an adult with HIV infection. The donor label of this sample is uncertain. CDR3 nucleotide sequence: TGTGCCAGCAGCTTAGAGGTAGGACTAGCGGGGAAAGGTCATGAGCAGTTCTTC. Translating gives CASSLEVGLAGKGHEQFF.